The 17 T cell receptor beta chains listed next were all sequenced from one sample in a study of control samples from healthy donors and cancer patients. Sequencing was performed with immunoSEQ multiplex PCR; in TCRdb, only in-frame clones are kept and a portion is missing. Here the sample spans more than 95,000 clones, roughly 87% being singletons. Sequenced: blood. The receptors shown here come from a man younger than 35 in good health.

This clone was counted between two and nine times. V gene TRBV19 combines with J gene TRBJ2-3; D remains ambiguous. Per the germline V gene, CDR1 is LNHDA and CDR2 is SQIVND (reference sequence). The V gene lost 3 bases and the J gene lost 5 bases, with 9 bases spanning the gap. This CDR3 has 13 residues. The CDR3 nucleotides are TGTGCCAGTAGTATGGGCCGCTTAGATACGCAGTATTTT. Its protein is CASSMGRLDTQYF.

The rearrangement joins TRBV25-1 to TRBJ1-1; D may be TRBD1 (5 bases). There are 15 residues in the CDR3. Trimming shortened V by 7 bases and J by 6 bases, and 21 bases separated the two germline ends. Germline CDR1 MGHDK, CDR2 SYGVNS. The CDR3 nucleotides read TGTGCCAGCATTCAGACGAGGGGTCAGGACGCTGAAGCTTTCTTT. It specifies CASIQTRGQDAEAFF. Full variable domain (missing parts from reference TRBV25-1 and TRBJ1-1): EADIYQTPRYLVIGTGKKITLECSQTMGHDKMYWYQQDPGMELHLIHYSYGVNSTEKGDLSSESTVSRIRTEHFPLTLESARPSHTSQYLCASIQTRGQDAEAFFGQGTRLTVV.

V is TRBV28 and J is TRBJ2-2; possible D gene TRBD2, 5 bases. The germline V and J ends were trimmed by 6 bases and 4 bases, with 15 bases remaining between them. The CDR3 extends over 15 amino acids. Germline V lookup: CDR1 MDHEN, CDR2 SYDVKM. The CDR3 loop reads CASSRVRRGTGELFF. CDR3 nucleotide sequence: TGTGCCAGCAGCCGGGTCCGACGGGGCACCGGGGAGCTGTTTTTT.

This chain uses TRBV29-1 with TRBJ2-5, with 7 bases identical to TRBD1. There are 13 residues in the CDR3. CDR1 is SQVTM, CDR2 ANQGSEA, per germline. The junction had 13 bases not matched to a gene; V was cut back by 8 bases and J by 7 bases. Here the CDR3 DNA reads TGCAGCTTTTTGTGGACAGGCGGAAGGACCCAGTACTTC. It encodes CSFLWTGGRTQYF. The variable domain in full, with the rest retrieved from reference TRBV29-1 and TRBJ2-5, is SAVISQKPSRDICQRGTSLTIQCQVDSQVTMMFWYRQQPGQSLTLIATANQGSEATYESGFVIDKFPISRPNLTFSTLTVSNMSPEDSSIYLCSFLWTGGRTQYFGPGTRLLVL.

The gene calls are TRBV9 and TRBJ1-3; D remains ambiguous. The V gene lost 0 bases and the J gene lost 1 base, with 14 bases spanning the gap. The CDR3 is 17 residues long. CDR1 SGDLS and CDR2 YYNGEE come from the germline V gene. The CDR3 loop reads CASSVESSSHSGNTIYF. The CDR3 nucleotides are TGTGCCAGCAGCGTAGAATCCTCTTCACATTCTGGAAACACCATATATTTT.

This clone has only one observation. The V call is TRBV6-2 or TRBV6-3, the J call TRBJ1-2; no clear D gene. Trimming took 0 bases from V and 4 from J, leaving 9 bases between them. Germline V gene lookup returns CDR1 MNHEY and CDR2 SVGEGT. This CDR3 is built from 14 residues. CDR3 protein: CASSYSGAIYGYTF. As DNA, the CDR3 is TGTGCCAGCAGTTACTCGGGAGCGATCTATGGCTACACCTTC.

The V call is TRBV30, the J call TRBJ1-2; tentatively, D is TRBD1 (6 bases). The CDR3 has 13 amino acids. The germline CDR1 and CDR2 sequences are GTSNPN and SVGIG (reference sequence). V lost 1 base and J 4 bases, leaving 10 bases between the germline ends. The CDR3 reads CAWSAGHSYGYTF. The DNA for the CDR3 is TGTGCCTGGAGTGCGGGACATTCCTATGGCTACACCTTC.

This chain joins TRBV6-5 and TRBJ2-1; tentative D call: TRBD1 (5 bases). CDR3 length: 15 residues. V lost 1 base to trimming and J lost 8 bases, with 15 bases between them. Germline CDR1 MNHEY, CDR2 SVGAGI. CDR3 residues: CASSYFGGSRDEQFF. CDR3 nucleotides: TGTGCCAGCAGTTACTTTGGTGGTAGCAGGGATGAGCAGTTCTTC.

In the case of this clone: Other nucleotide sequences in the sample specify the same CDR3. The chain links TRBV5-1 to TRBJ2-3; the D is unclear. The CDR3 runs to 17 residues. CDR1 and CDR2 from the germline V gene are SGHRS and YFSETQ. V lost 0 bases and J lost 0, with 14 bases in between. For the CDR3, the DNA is TGCGCCAGCAGCTTGGTAGCCAGAGTCTCTAGCACAGATACGCAGTATTTT. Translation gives CASSLVARVSSTDTQYF.

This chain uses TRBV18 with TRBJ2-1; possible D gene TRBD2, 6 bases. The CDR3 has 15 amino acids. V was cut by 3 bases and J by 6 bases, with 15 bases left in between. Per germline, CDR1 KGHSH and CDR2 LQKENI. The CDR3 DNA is TGTGCCAGCTCACCTAACCAGGGACTCCTCAATGAGCAGTTCTTC. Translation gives CASSPNQGLLNEQFF.

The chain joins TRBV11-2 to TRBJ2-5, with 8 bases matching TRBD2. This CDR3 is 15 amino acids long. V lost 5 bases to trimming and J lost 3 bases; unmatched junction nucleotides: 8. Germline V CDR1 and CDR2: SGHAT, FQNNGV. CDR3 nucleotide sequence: TGTGCCAGCAGCGCGGGACTAGGAAACGAAGAGACCCAGTACTTC. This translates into CASSAGLGNEETQYF.

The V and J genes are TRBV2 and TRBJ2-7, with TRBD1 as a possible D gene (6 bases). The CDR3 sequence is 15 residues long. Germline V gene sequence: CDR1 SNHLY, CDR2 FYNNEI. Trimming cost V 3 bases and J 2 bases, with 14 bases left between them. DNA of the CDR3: TGTGCCAGCAGTGACGGGACAATAACCACCTACGAGCAGTACTTC. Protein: CASSDGTITTYEQYF.

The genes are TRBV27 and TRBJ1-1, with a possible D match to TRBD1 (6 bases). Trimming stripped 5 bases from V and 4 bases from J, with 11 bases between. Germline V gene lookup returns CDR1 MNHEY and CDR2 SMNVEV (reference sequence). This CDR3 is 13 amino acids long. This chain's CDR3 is CASSRGAVTEAFF. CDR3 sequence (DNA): TGTGCCAGCAGTAGGGGGGCAGTCACTGAAGCTTTCTTT.

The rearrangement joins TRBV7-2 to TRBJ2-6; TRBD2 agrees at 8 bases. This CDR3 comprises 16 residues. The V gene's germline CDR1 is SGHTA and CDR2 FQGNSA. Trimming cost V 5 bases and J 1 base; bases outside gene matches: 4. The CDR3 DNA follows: TGTGCCAGCAGCACTCGCGGGGGGTCTGGGGCCAACGTCCTGACTTTC. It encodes CASSTRGGSGANVLTF.

CDR3 in amino acids: CASSLEQGDTEAFF. The CDR3 nucleotides read TGTGCCAGCAGTTTAGAACAAGGGGACACTGAAGCTTTCTTT. The chain joins TRBV6-4 to TRBJ1-1, with D tentatively TRBD1 (5 bases). V lost 5 bases to trimming and J lost 3 bases, with 13 bases between them. Germline V gene data show CDR1 as MRHNA and CDR2 as SNTAGT. This CDR3 region has 14 residues.

CDR3 region: CASSLQGGLQETQYF. As DNA, the CDR3 is TGTGCCAGCAGCTTACAAGGGGGCTTACAAGAGACCCAGTACTTC. V usage is TRBV7-2 and J usage is TRBJ2-5; TRBD1 aligns across 7 bases. This CDR3 has 15 amino acids. The trim removed 2 bases at V and 2 bases at J, leaving 5 bases unmatched. The V gene's germline CDR1 is SGHTA and CDR2 FQGNSA.

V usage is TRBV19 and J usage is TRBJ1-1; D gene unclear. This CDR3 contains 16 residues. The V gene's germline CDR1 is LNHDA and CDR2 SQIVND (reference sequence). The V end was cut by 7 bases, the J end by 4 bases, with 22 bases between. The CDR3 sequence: CASTNPIWQETTEAFF. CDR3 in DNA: TGTGCCAGTACCAACCCCATCTGGCAGGAGACCACTGAAGCTTTCTTT.